The source of this T cell receptor beta chain is a study of T cells after yellow fever vaccination. Each CDR3 protein gets one entry after TCRdb re-called the 5' RACE reads with MiXCR. Here the sample spans hundreds of thousands of distinct CDR3 sequences, roughly 4.8% being singletons. The length of the CDR3 is 14 residues. V lost 3 bases to trimming and J lost 8 bases; unmatched junction nucleotides: 5. Germline lookup yields CDR1 LGHNA and CDR2 YSLEER. The rearrangement joins TRBV4-3 to TRBJ1-2; 11 nucleotides line up with TRBD1. The sequence came from a man younger than 35 who received the YFV17D yellow fever vaccine. This sample comprised CD4+ T cells sorted from PBMCs, obtained on the day of the yellow fever booster vaccination. CDR3 amino acids: CASSQADRGHGYTF. CDR3 in DNA: TGCGCCAGCAGCCAGGCGGACAGGGGGCACGGCTACACCTTC.